A single sample gave rise to the 13 T cell receptor beta chains below, sequenced in a study of vaccination and CD4 T cells after COVID-19 (dated by TCRdb to between 2021 and 2022). No cognate antigen is known for these TCRs. Interpreted using the paper, the treatment or condition label stands for: roughly nine-day PBMC culture with coronavirus spike peptide pools or control peptides (ViraFEST assay). CD4+ T cells from unexposed donors were collected before the COVID-19 pandemic (2011-2018). The library was made by PCR. TCRdb records Illumina iSeq 100 as the sequencer. TCR sequencing of DNA from cultured CD4+ T cells used the Oncomine TCR Beta short-read assay at the Johns Hopkins FTIC core. TCRdb itself trimmed the public reads at Q25 with fastp, ran MiXCR and retained productive beta chains. Rows matching on CDR3 protein sequence are summarized as one entry with the most common DNA and genes. Here the sample has some 6,600 distinct CDR3 sequences; approximately 51% occur a single time. The ten largest clones capture 40% to 50% of the sample.

Sequenced input: CD4+ T cells from blood, cultured in vitro. These receptors originate from a human donor in good health.

The genes are TRBV11-2 and TRBJ1-2; D perhaps matches TRBD1 (5 bases). V lost 0 bases to trimming and J lost 2 bases, with 7 bases between them. The germline V gene encodes CDR1 SGHAT and CDR2 FQNNGV. CDR3 length equals 14 residues. The CDR3 region has the DNA TGTGCCAGCAGCTTAGACAGGACAAACTATGGCTACACCTTC. Residues: CASSLDRTNYGYTF.

The chain uses TRBV6-1 and TRBJ1-4, with unresolved D. The CDR3 is 10 residues long. Trimming cost V 8 bases and J 5 bases, with 3 bases left between them. Germline V CDR1 and CDR2: MNHNS, SASEGT. CDR3 loop: CASGNEKLFF. DNA of the CDR3: TGTGCCAGCGGGAATGAAAAACTGTTTTTT.

V is TRBV10-2 and J is TRBJ1-6; no clear D gene. The V gene lost 6 bases and the J gene lost 9 bases, with 21 bases spanning the gap. Germline V CDR1 and CDR2: WSHSY, SAAADI. This CDR3 is built from 16 residues. The DNA for the CDR3 is TGCGCCAGCAGCGATGCCGGGGTCGGTGCCCGTTCACCCCTCCACTTT. This translates into CASSDAGVGARSPLHF.

This clonotype was counted a few times. The chain carries TRBV20-1 and TRBJ1-5, with 9 bases aligning to TRBD1. Looked up from germline, CDR1 is DFQATT and CDR2 is SNEGSKA (reference sequence). CDR3 length: 16 amino acids. After removal of 5 bases from V and 1 base from J, the junction contained 9 bases not matched to a gene. CDR3 residues: CSASSGTGSSNQPQHF. The CDR3 bases are TGCAGTGCTTCCTCCGGGACAGGGTCGAGCAATCAGCCCCAGCATTTT.

V gene TRBV2 combines with J gene TRBJ2-3, with a tentative D call TRBD2 (7 bases). Looked up from germline, CDR1 is SNHLY and CDR2 is FYNNEI. The CDR3 is made up of 15 amino acids. Trimming took off 3 bases at V and 6 bases at J, with 16 bases between the two ends. The DNA for the CDR3 is TGTGCCAGCAGTGAGAACGGGGGAGGGGGGGATACGCAGTATTTT. Translating gives CASSENGGGGDTQYF.

This clonotype was detected a few times. This sequence joins TRBV6-1 and TRBJ2-1; 8 bases are shared with TRBD1. V was pared by 6 bases and J by 5 bases, with 6 bases of the junction left unmatched. This CDR3 is built from 14 residues. Germline V gives CDR1 MNHNS, CDR2 SASEGT. CDR3 loop: CASSGQGIDNEQFF. CDR3 DNA sequence: TGTGCCAGCAGCGGACAGGGTATAGACAATGAGCAGTTCTTC.

J is TRBJ1-4 and V is TRBV7-9; possible D gene TRBD1, 5 bases. The CDR3 length is 13 residues. Trimming cost V 2 bases and J 7 bases, with 8 bases left between them. From germline, CDR1 is SEHNR and CDR2 FQNEAQ (reference sequence). In DNA form, the CDR3 reads TGTGCCAGCAGCTTACGGGGGGGTGAAAAACTGTTTTTT. Its protein is CASSLRGGEKLFF.

This chain links TRBV10-3 with TRBJ1-4; tentatively, D is TRBD1 (5 bases). Germline assignment: CDR1 ENHRY and CDR2 SYGVKD. The length of the CDR3 is 16 residues. Trimming took 10 bases from V and 7 from J, leaving 25 bases between them. The CDR3 DNA follows: TGTGCCACCGCGAAGGGGCCTCCCGCGACGGGTGAAAAACTGTTTTTT. As protein: CATAKGPPATGEKLFF.

This clonotype occurred a few times. This chain connects TRBV7-2 to TRBJ1-2; perhaps TRBD1 as D (5 bases). Germline V gives CDR1 SGHTA, CDR2 FQGNSA. CDR3 length: 13 amino acids. Trimming stripped 4 bases from V and 6 bases from J, with 12 bases between. CDR3 in amino acids: CASSSMRGNGYTF. The DNA of the CDR3 is TGTGCCAGCAGCTCAATGCGGGGGAATGGCTACACCTTC.

The chain is built from TRBV20-1 and TRBJ1-5; 7 nucleotides align to TRBD1. The CDR3 extends over 15 amino acids. Germline V lookup: CDR1 DFQATT, CDR2 SNEGSKA (reference sequence). J lost 7 bases, V lost 3 bases, and 12 bases had no gene match. The CDR3 DNA reads as TGCAGTGCTAGTCTATCGACAGGGCGCTGGCAGCCCCAGCATTTT. Translation gives CSASLSTGRWQPQHF.

V and J are TRBV7-8 and TRBJ2-2; 9 positions agree with TRBD1. The ends lost 6 bases at V and 6 bases at J; junction bases unmatched: 14. The CDR3 loop spans 17 amino acids. Germline values: CDR1 SGHVS, CDR2 FQNEAQ. The chain's CDR3 is CASRGDRDRVLAGELFF. The CDR3, as DNA: TGTGCCAGCAGGGGAGACCGGGACAGGGTCTTGGCCGGGGAGCTGTTTTTT.

There are a few counts of this clonotype. V is TRBV20-1 and J is TRBJ1-5; no clear D. This CDR3 comprises 16 residues. CDR1 is DFQATT, CDR2 SNEGSKA, per germline (reference sequence). Trimming stripped 0 bases from V and 3 bases from J, with 15 bases between. CDR3 nucleotides: TGCAGTGCTAGAGATTACCCCGGCCAGGACAATCAGCCCCAGCATTTT. Its protein product is CSARDYPGQDNQPQHF.

The V gene is TRBV6-5, the J gene TRBJ2-1; 13 bases line up with TRBD2. Germline trimming cut 2 bases from V and 5 bases from J; bases unmatched to any gene: 3. Germline V gene data show CDR1 as MNHEY and CDR2 as SVGAGI. CDR3 length: 16 amino acids. For the CDR3, the DNA is TGTGCCAGCAGTTACCTGGGACTAGCGGGAAACAATGAGCAGTTCTTC. It codes for CASSYLGLAGNNEQFF.